The 22 T cell receptor beta chains below come from one sample, sequenced in a study of human T cells and chemical hapten exposure. From whole blood left unfractionated, total RNA was extracted. TCRdb processed the 5' RACE reads anew with MiXCR; each CDR3 protein has one entry. The table shows about 140,000 distinct CDR3 sequences, with around 4% occurring only once. These receptors were taken from a female donor in good health.

There are many counts of this clonotype. The J gene is TRBJ2-1, the V gene TRBV6-4; D possibly uses TRBD1 or TRBD2 (5 bases each). Germline V gene data show CDR1 as MRHNA and CDR2 as SNTAGT. The CDR3 consists of 15 residues. The V gene lost 0 bases and the J gene lost 3 bases, with 9 bases spanning the gap. CDR3: CASSDSGTNYNEQFF. The DNA for the CDR3 is TGTGCCAGCAGTGACTCCGGGACCAACTACAATGAGCAGTTCTTC.

This clonotype came up many times. This chain joins TRBV20-1 and TRBJ2-1; 8 bases fit TRBD2. This CDR3 spans 14 amino acids. After removal of 8 bases from V and 7 bases from J, the junction contained 13 bases not matched to a gene. CDR1 DFQATT and CDR2 SNEGSKA come from the germline V gene (reference sequence). The CDR3 loop is CSSTPGGRRNEQFF. In nucleotides, the CDR3 is TGCAGTTCGACGCCGGGGGGGCGACGGAATGAGCAGTTCTTC.

This clonotype was observed at least ten times. The rearrangement uses TRBV10-3 and TRBJ2-7; D tentatively reads TRBD1 or TRBD2 (6 bases each). V lost 11 bases to trimming and J lost 5 bases, with 19 bases between them. The CDR3 extends over 13 amino acids. CDR1 is ENHRY and CDR2 is SYGVKD in the germline V gene. Written as DNA, the CDR3 is TGTGCCTCAGAAGAGGGGGGATCCGACGAGCAGTACTTC. Translating gives CASEEGGSDEQYF.

This clonotype was seen ten or more times. The chain uses TRBV7-2 and TRBJ1-6; D is undetermined. Trimming shortened V by 4 bases and J by 6 bases, and 13 bases separated the two germline ends. Germline V gene lookup returns CDR1 SGHTA and CDR2 FQGNSA. This CDR3 has 15 residues. The DNA of the CDR3 is TGTGCCAGCAGCTCGCGGCAGACGATTAATTCACCCCTCCACTTT. This sequence encodes CASSSRQTINSPLHF.

This clonotype was seen repeatedly, ten times or more. The genes are TRBV6-2 or TRBV6-3 and TRBJ1-5; D not resolved. The CDR3 spans 13 residues. V was shortened by 6 bases and J by 7 bases, with 13 bases between the two germline ends. Germline CDR1 reads MNHEY; CDR2 reads SVGEGT. DNA of the CDR3: TGTGCCAGCAGCCCTTTTCAGCGACAGCCCCAGCATTTT. Translating it yields CASSPFQRQPQHF.

This clonotype was recorded many times. V and J are TRBV25-1 and TRBJ2-1; 10 bases agree with TRBD2. V shed 3 bases, J shed 15 bases, and the junction held 17 bases outside the gene matches. CDR3 size: 16 residues. From germline, CDR1 is MGHDK and CDR2 SYGVNS. The CDR3 loop is CASSEFPPSGGARWFF. CDR3 bases: TGTGCCAGCAGTGAGTTCCCTCCGAGCGGGGGGGCTAGGTGGTTCTTC.

This clonotype was recorded at least ten times. In DNA form, the CDR3 reads TGCGCCAGCAGCCAAGAGGTCCGTCGGGGCGTCACAGATACGCAGTATTTT. Translated, it gives CASSQEVRRGVTDTQYF. This chain connects TRBV4-1 to TRBJ2-3; D might be TRBD1 or TRBD2, each matching 5 bases. Germline loops: CDR1 MGHRA, CDR2 YSYEKL. This CDR3 is built from 17 residues. Trimming left V 0 bases short and J 2 bases short, with 15 bases between.

This clonotype was counted between two and nine times. The rearrangement links TRBV20-1 to TRBJ2-7, with 9 bases lining up with TRBD1. In germline, CDR1 is DFQATT, CDR2 SNEGSKA (reference sequence). This CDR3 region has 14 residues. Trimming at V came to 3 bases and at J to 6 bases, leaving 9 bases not matched to a gene. The CDR3 DNA is TGCAGTGCTAGGAGGGACAGGGTTTCTTCCGAGCAGTACTTC. As protein: CSARRDRVSSEQYF.

This chain links TRBV6-4 with TRBJ1-6, with 11 bases that match TRBD1. CDR1 is MRHNA and CDR2 is SNTAGT in the germline V gene. This CDR3 has 15 amino acids. Losses at the gene ends were 2 bases for V and 6 bases for J; bases not matched to a gene: 0. The CDR3: CASSDGQGANSPLHF. The CDR3 DNA follows: TGTGCCAGCAGTGACGGACAGGGGGCTAATTCACCCCTCCACTTT.

This clonotype was seen at least ten times. This chain joins TRBV30 and TRBJ1-3; D not resolved. Trimming cost V 4 bases and J 4 bases, with 20 bases left between them. This CDR3 is 16 amino acids long. Germline lookup yields CDR1 GTSNPN and CDR2 SVGIG (reference sequence). The CDR3 sequence is CAWIRNTMPSGNTIYF. In nucleotides, the CDR3 is TGTGCCTGGATTCGAAATACAATGCCGTCCGGAAACACCATATATTTT.

This clonotype appeared many times. The chain employs TRBV6-5 and TRBJ1-6, with D unresolved. The germline CDR1 and CDR2 sequences are MNHEY and SVGAGI. The CDR3 consists of 10 residues. Between the trimmed V and J ends, which lost 8 bases and 9 bases, there was a span of 5 bases. The CDR3 nucleotides are TGTGCCAGCGGTCTTTCACCCCTCCACTTT. Translating it yields CASGLSPLHF.

This clonotype has a count of ten or more. The chain uses TRBV12-3 or TRBV12-4 and TRBJ1-1; possibly TRBD1 for D (6 bases). Trimming left V 8 bases short and J 0 bases short, with 16 bases between. CDR3 length: 15 residues. CDR3 DNA sequence: TGTGCCAGCTCATCGGACAGAGATCTGAACACTGAAGCTTTCTTT. Its protein is CASSSDRDLNTEAFF.

In its sample, this clonotype was seen many times. This chain links TRBV19 with TRBJ1-1; D remains ambiguous. V lost 9 bases and J lost 0, with 11 bases in between. This CDR3 has 13 residues. Looked up from germline, CDR1 is LNHDA and CDR2 is SQIVND (reference sequence). The CDR3 region has the DNA TGTGCCAGCAGTGAAACTATGAACACTGAAGCTTTCTTT. Its protein is CASSETMNTEAFF. The variable domain in full, with the rest retrieved from reference TRBV19 and TRBJ1-1, is DGGITQSPKYLFRKEGQNVTLSCEQNLNHDAMYWYRQDPGQGLRLIYYSQIVNDFQKGDIAEGYSVSREKKESFPLTVTSAQKNPTAFYLCASSETMNTEAFFGQGTRLTVV.

This clonotype was detected ten times or more. The gene calls are TRBV5-1 and TRBJ1-5; no reliable D call. This CDR3 has 13 amino acids. The germline CDR1 and CDR2 sequences are SGHRS and YFSETQ. V was shortened by 0 bases and J by 7 bases, with 8 bases between the two germline ends. CDR3 in DNA: TGCGCCAGCAGCTTGGAAGGGTCCCAGCCCCAGCATTTT. The encoded protein is CASSLEGSQPQHF.

About this clonotype itself: Possible read error: a much larger clone is one base away. J is TRBJ2-7 and V is TRBV7-2; TRBD2 matches at 14 bases. The ends lost 0 bases at V and 5 bases at J; junction bases unmatched: 6. There are 17 residues in the CDR3. Per germline, CDR1 SGHTA and CDR2 FQGNSA. Written as DNA, the CDR3 is TGTGCCAGCAGCTTAGCGTGGACTAGCGGGGGGTCCGACGAGCAGTACTTC. It specifies CASSLAWTSGGSDEQYF.

This clonotype appeared many times. In DNA, the CDR3 is TGTGCCAGCAGCTTAAGGTCGGGGGGACACAATGAGCAGTTCTTC. Translated, it gives CASSLRSGGHNEQFF. The rearrangement links TRBV7-9 to TRBJ2-1; 7 bases map to TRBD2. Germline CDR1 SEHNR, CDR2 FQNEAQ (reference sequence). The CDR3 runs 15 residues. J lost 5 bases, V lost 2 bases, and 6 bases had no gene match.

This clonotype occurred many times. The chain is built from TRBV6-5 and TRBJ1-5; D remains unclear. V lost 6 bases and J 5 bases, leaving 14 bases between the germline ends. From germline, CDR1 is MNHEY and CDR2 SVGAGI. This CDR3 spans 14 amino acids. The CDR3: CASRLDEGHQPQHF. CDR3 coding DNA: TGTGCCAGCAGGTTGGATGAGGGCCATCAGCCCCAGCATTTT.

In this sample, this clonotype turned up many times. V gene TRBV5-1 combines with J gene TRBJ2-7, with D possibly matching TRBD1 (6 bases). CDR3 length: 16 residues. Germline V gives CDR1 SGHRS, CDR2 YFSETQ. V was clipped by 4 bases and J by 2 bases, with 19 bases between them. This CDR3 is CASSALPPDRTYEQYF. Written as DNA, the CDR3 is TGCGCCAGCAGCGCCCTCCCCCCGGACAGAACCTACGAGCAGTACTTC.

This clonotype occurred many times. V and J are TRBV5-1 and TRBJ1-1, with 7 bases identical to TRBD1. The V and J ends lost 0 bases and 9 bases, in that order; junction bases with no gene match: 8. The germline V gene has CDR1 SGHRS and CDR2 YFSETQ. The CDR3 covers 14 residues. The CDR3 sequence: CASSLGQGGFQAFF. CDR3 bases: TGCGCCAGCAGCTTGGGACAGGGCGGTTTTCAAGCTTTCTTT.

With respect to this clonotype: The junction departs from the called germline gene at one end, perhaps through a read error. The rearrangement links TRBV10-3 to TRBJ1-2, with D possibly matching TRBD1 (6 bases). The CDR3 covers 15 residues. Germline V gene data show CDR1 as ENHRY and CDR2 as SYGVKD. For the CDR3, the DNA is TGTGCCATCAGTGAGGCTAAGGGGACACTCTATGGCGACACCTTC. Encoded protein: CAISEAKGTLYGDTF.

This clonotype showed up many times. This chain uses TRBV11-1 with TRBJ2-5; D remains unclear. V dropped 1 base and J dropped 0 bases, with 9 bases sitting between them. Germline assignment: CDR1 SGHAT and CDR2 FQDESV (reference sequence). The CDR3 has 15 amino acids. CDR3 loop: CASSLDSQYQETQYF. As DNA, the CDR3 is TGTGCCAGCAGCTTAGACTCGCAGTACCAAGAGACCCAGTACTTC.

In this sample, this clonotype turned up many times. The chain joins TRBV11-1 to TRBJ2-7, with D maybe TRBD1 (6 bases). This CDR3 has 15 amino acids. The V gene lost 3 bases and the J gene lost 2 bases, with 14 bases spanning the gap. Per germline, CDR1 SGHAT and CDR2 FQDESV (reference sequence). As DNA, the CDR3 is TGTGCCAGCAGCTTGATGACAGGACCCCCCTACGAGCAGTACTTC. It codes for CASSLMTGPPYEQYF.